The T cell receptor (beta chain) under discussion was sequenced for a study of shared clonotypes between healthy human individuals. This clone was detected only a few times. Sequencing on ten immunoSEQ deep assay plates was performed for unsorted PBMC DNA. Here immunoSEQ multiplex PCR was the method, and the copy in TCRdb shows in-frame clones only, minus some. The sample lists roughly 96,000 clones, over 40% occurring once. Trimming took off 3 bases at V and 1 base at J, with 5 bases between the two ends. Germline-derived CDR1 and CDR2 are SGDLS and YYNGEE. There are 12 residues in the CDR3. The source is a woman aged 40 to 50 in good health. Some clones in this sample may be carry-over from other donors' samples. The sequencing sample was made of PBMCs. The chain couples TRBV9 to TRBJ2-7; D is possibly TRBD2 (5 bases). The CDR3 sequence: CASSGTSYEQYF. The CDR3 DNA follows: TGTGCCAGCAGCGGGACTTCCTACGAGCAGTACTTC.